The table lists the clone carrying this TCR beta chain with many counts. Its antigen is not known. Trimming stripped 4 bases from V and 2 bases from J, with 9 bases between. From germline, CDR1 is SQVTM and CDR2 ANQGSEA. The CDR3 spans 12 residues. This entry is derived from a study of Graves' ophthalmopathy and Graves' hyperthyroidism. RNA transcripts yielded amplified TCR beta CDR3 regions. Second-round multiplex PCR came after a first-round RT-PCR that employed HTBI primers. Using its own MiXCR run on the multiplex PCR reads, TCRdb lists one record per CDR3 protein. The sample consists of 400,000 to 500,000 distinct CDR3 sequences, about 21% of them appearing once. General study points: Sensitivity reached approximately 88% and specificity about 80% for a 13-signature model separating ophthalmopathy from stable hyperthyroidism.

The TCR was taken from a woman between 18 and 30 years old with stable Graves' hyperthyroidism. The chain employs TRBV29-1 and TRBJ2-7, with a weak D call TRBD1 (5 bases). The sequencing sample was made of peripheral blood. CDR3 DNA: TGCAGCGTTGGAGACAGCACCTACGAGCAGTACTTC. This encodes CSVGDSTYEQYF.